This TCR beta chain is from a study of T cell responses to AZD1222 COVID-19 vaccine. V lost 6 bases, J lost 7 bases, and 16 bases lay in between. The germline V gene encodes CDR1 LNHDA and CDR2 SQIVND (reference sequence). The CDR3 contains 14 residues. Profiled with immunoSEQ multiplex PCR; TCRdb holds only in-frame clones, not every one. The sample records tens of thousands of clones, around 90% being singletons. This chain uses TRBV19 with TRBJ2-1, with no clear D. This receptor was obtained from an adult in good health. The specimen was peripheral blood, collected on day 0 of AZD1222 vaccination. The chain's CDR3 is CASSSAVATNEQFF. CDR3 DNA sequence: TGTGCCAGTAGCTCGGCCGTAGCTACAAATGAGCAGTTCTTC.